The rows below give T cell receptor beta chains drawn from one sample of a study of OX40 agonist ivuxolimab in advanced cancers. The repertoire was sequenced with immunoSEQ multiplex PCR; TCRdb's copy has only in-frame clones and lacks some. This sample carries over 75,000 clones, 90% of them seen once, and the ten largest clones take around 1.5%. The specimen was CD4+ or CD8+ T cells sorted from blood, collected in a trial of the OX40 agonist ivuxolimab. The receptors shown here come from an adult with an advanced solid tumor such as melanoma, head and neck, liver or kidney cancer. Each CDR3 is given with its conserved first and last residue. Fields, in order: clone size, D gene, V gene, J gene, CDR3 DNA, CDR3 protein. A D gene is named only where the DNA matches it firmly. A clone size is listed for some rows: how often the clone was seen (once, few, many), or a class if it is expanded.

abundance: -
d_gene: -
v_gene: TRBV5-1
j_gene: TRBJ2-5
CDR3nt: TGCGCCAGCAGCTTGGGCCTCCAAGAGACCCAGTACTTC
CDR3aa: CASSLGLQETQYF

abundance: -
d_gene: TRBD2
v_gene: TRBV18
j_gene: TRBJ2-1
CDR3nt: TGTGCCAGCTCACCACCTAGCGGGAGCTTCTACAATGAGCAGTTCTTC
CDR3aa: CASSPPSGSFYNEQFF

abundance: once
d_gene: TRBD1
v_gene: TRBV6-1
j_gene: TRBJ1-2
CDR3nt: TGTGCCAGCAGTGAAAGACCGAGACAGGGGGCGAGTGGCTACACCTTC
CDR3aa: CASSERPRQGASGYTF

abundance: -
d_gene: -
v_gene: TRBV2
j_gene: TRBJ2-3
CDR3nt: TGTGCCAGCAGTGAGGACAGACCGTGGGGAGGTATATCGCAGTATTTT
CDR3aa: CASSEDRPWGGISQYF

abundance: -
d_gene: TRBD1
v_gene: TRBV30
j_gene: TRBJ1-4
CDR3nt: TGTGCCTGGAGTCGGACAGGGTTTCAGGAAAAACTGTTTTTT
CDR3aa: CAWSRTGFQEKLFF

abundance: -
d_gene: -
v_gene: TRBV7-9
j_gene: TRBJ2-5
CDR3nt: TGTGCCAGCAGTCACCCGGGGAAAGAGACCCAGTACTTC
CDR3aa: CASSHPGKETQYF

abundance: -
d_gene: -
v_gene: TRBV29-1
j_gene: TRBJ1-6
CDR3nt: TGCAGCGTCTCAAGACATCCGGGACGGCCCCCCACGGGGAATTCACCCCTCCACTTT
CDR3aa: CSVSRHPGRPPTGNSPLHF

abundance: -
d_gene: TRBD2
v_gene: TRBV4-2
j_gene: TRBJ2-5
CDR3nt: TGTGCCAGCAGCCCGGGACTAGCGCAAGAGACCCAGTACTTC
CDR3aa: CASSPGLAQETQYF

abundance: -
d_gene: TRBD2
v_gene: TRBV18
j_gene: TRBJ2-7
CDR3nt: TGTGCCAGCTCACCAAGGGTAGCGGGAGACCCACGGGGGTACTTC
CDR3aa: CASSPRVAGDPRGYF

abundance: -
d_gene: TRBD1
v_gene: TRBV7-6
j_gene: TRBJ2-3
CDR3nt: TGTGCCAGCAGCCAAGGGGGCGCAGATACGCAGTATTTT
CDR3aa: CASSQGGADTQYF

abundance: -
d_gene: TRBD2
v_gene: TRBV5-6
j_gene: TRBJ2-7
CDR3nt: TGTGCCAGCAGCTCAATACTAGCGGGGGCCTACGAGCAGTACTTC
CDR3aa: CASSSILAGAYEQYF

abundance: -
d_gene: -
v_gene: TRBV5-4
j_gene: TRBJ1-2
CDR3nt: TGTGCCAGCAGCTTGGGTGGTCAGTCTGTCTATGGCTACACCTTC
CDR3aa: CASSLGGQSVYGYTF

abundance: -
d_gene: TRBD2
v_gene: TRBV5-1
j_gene: TRBJ2-3
CDR3nt: TGCGCCAGCAGCTTGGCCGCGCTAGCGGCCACAGATACGCAGTATTTT
CDR3aa: CASSLAALAATDTQYF

abundance: -
d_gene: -
v_gene: TRBV4-3
j_gene: TRBJ2-3
CDR3nt: TGCGCCAGCAGCCAAGATAGAGAGACAGATACGCAGTATTTT
CDR3aa: CASSQDRETDTQYF

abundance: -
d_gene: -
v_gene: TRBV30
j_gene: TRBJ1-1
CDR3nt: TGTGCCTGGAGGACAGGTTTGAACACTGAAGCTTTCTTT
CDR3aa: CAWRTGLNTEAFF

abundance: -
d_gene: TRBD1
v_gene: TRBV7-7
j_gene: TRBJ2-5
CDR3nt: TGTGCTAGCAGCTTAGACGAGGGGGCCGGAGAGACCCAGTACTTC
CDR3aa: CASSLDEGAGETQYF

abundance: -
d_gene: TRBD1
v_gene: TRBV29-1
j_gene: TRBJ2-7
CDR3nt: TGCAGCGTCTCCGGGACAGGGACCTACGAGCAGTACTTC
CDR3aa: CSVSGTGTYEQYF

abundance: -
d_gene: TRBD2
v_gene: TRBV11-2
j_gene: TRBJ2-7
CDR3nt: TGTGCCAGCAGCTTAGCGGGAGGGTCCGACTACGAGCAGTACTTC
CDR3aa: CASSLAGGSDYEQYF

abundance: -
d_gene: TRBD2
v_gene: TRBV11-3
j_gene: TRBJ2-7
CDR3nt: TGTGCCAGCAGCTTAGAGTCTTGGCTAGCGGGAGGTCCCTACGAGCAGTACTTC
CDR3aa: CASSLESWLAGGPYEQYF

abundance: -
d_gene: TRBD1
v_gene: TRBV6-5
j_gene: TRBJ2-4
CDR3nt: TGTGCCAGCAAAGGACAGGGGCAAAACATTCAGTACTTC
CDR3aa: CASKGQGQNIQYF

abundance: -
d_gene: TRBD2
v_gene: TRBV2
j_gene: TRBJ2-5
CDR3nt: TGTGCCAGCGCCGGGACTAGCGGGAGGAGGAGTGAGACCCAGTACTTC
CDR3aa: CASAGTSGRRSETQYF

abundance: -
d_gene: -
v_gene: TRBV7-9
j_gene: TRBJ2-3
CDR3nt: TGTGCCAGCAGCTTACTGACAGATACGCAGTATTTT
CDR3aa: CASSLLTDTQYF

abundance: -
d_gene: -
v_gene: TRBV4-1
j_gene: TRBJ1-4
CDR3nt: TGCGCCAGCAGCCAAGTTCCAGGGGCTTTCGAAAAACTGTTTTTT
CDR3aa: CASSQVPGAFEKLFF

abundance: -
d_gene: TRBD2
v_gene: TRBV5-1
j_gene: TRBJ2-7
CDR3nt: TGCGCCAGCAGCTTGGGGACTAGTACACGCGAGCAGTACTTC
CDR3aa: CASSLGTSTREQYF

abundance: -
d_gene: -
v_gene: TRBV19
j_gene: TRBJ2-3
CDR3nt: TGTGCCAGTAGTAATGGGGCTATCGGCACAGATACGCAGTATTTT
CDR3aa: CASSNGAIGTDTQYF

abundance: -
d_gene: -
v_gene: TRBV11-3
j_gene: TRBJ1-4
CDR3nt: TGTGCCAGCAGCCCCATTGGAAGAAGAGGTGAAAAACTGTTTTTT
CDR3aa: CASSPIGRRGEKLFF

abundance: -
d_gene: -
v_gene: TRBV18
j_gene: TRBJ1-1
CDR3nt: TGTGCCAGCTCGCCAGCTGACCGAAGTTCGACTGAAGCTTTCTTT
CDR3aa: CASSPADRSSTEAFF

abundance: -
d_gene: -
v_gene: TRBV5-1
j_gene: TRBJ2-7
CDR3nt: TGCGCCAGCAGCTTGGAAAATTCCTACGAGCAGTACTTC
CDR3aa: CASSLENSYEQYF

abundance: -
d_gene: TRBD1
v_gene: TRBV18
j_gene: TRBJ1-2
CDR3nt: TGTGCCAGCTCACCATATCAGACAGGGTCAAGCTATGGCTACACCTTC
CDR3aa: CASSPYQTGSSYGYTF

abundance: few
d_gene: TRBD2
v_gene: TRBV6-1
j_gene: TRBJ2-7
CDR3nt: TGTGCCAGCAGTGCGGTCGGACTAGCGGTCTACGAGCAGTACTTC
CDR3aa: CASSAVGLAVYEQYF

abundance: -
d_gene: -
v_gene: TRBV6-5
j_gene: TRBJ1-2
CDR3nt: TGTGCCAGCACTCGCGGGACGGCCCAGTATGGCTACACCTTC
CDR3aa: CASTRGTAQYGYTF

abundance: -
d_gene: -
v_gene: TRBV19
j_gene: TRBJ2-1
CDR3nt: TGTGCCAGTATGGGGTCCTACCGAGCCTACAATGAGCAGTTCTTC
CDR3aa: CASMGSYRAYNEQFF

abundance: -
d_gene: -
v_gene: TRBV7-9
j_gene: TRBJ2-5
CDR3nt: TGTGCCAGCAGCTCCCCGGAGCCCTTGAGGACAGAGACCCAGTACTTC
CDR3aa: CASSSPEPLRTETQYF

abundance: -
d_gene: TRBD2
v_gene: TRBV11-1
j_gene: TRBJ2-5
CDR3nt: TGTGCCAGCAGCCAGGGACTAGCGGGAGTAGGGGAGACCCAGTACTTC
CDR3aa: CASSQGLAGVGETQYF

abundance: -
d_gene: -
v_gene: TRBV19
j_gene: TRBJ2-1
CDR3nt: TGTGCCAGTAGTATACGCAGGGCCTCCTACAATGAGCAGTTCTTC
CDR3aa: CASSIRRASYNEQFF

abundance: few
d_gene: TRBD1
v_gene: TRBV28
j_gene: TRBJ1-1
CDR3nt: TGTGCCAGCTTACTTCAGGGGGACTGGAACACTGAAGCTTTCTTT
CDR3aa: CASLLQGDWNTEAFF

abundance: -
d_gene: -
v_gene: TRBV5-4
j_gene: TRBJ2-2
CDR3nt: TGTGCCAGCAGCTTGGACGGAAACACCGGGGAGCTGTTTTTT
CDR3aa: CASSLDGNTGELFF

abundance: -
d_gene: -
v_gene: TRBV30
j_gene: TRBJ1-3
CDR3nt: TGTGCCTGGAGTGTGGGGGTCGGCCCACAAGACTCTGGAAACACCATATATTTT
CDR3aa: CAWSVGVGPQDSGNTIYF

abundance: -
d_gene: -
v_gene: TRBV13
j_gene: TRBJ2-7
CDR3nt: TGTGCCAGCAGCTTAGACTCCTACGAGCAGTACTTC
CDR3aa: CASSLDSYEQYF

abundance: -
d_gene: TRBD2
v_gene: TRBV7-8
j_gene: TRBJ2-1
CDR3nt: TGTGCCAGCAGCTTAGTTAGCGGGATGGGCAATGAGCAGTTCTTC
CDR3aa: CASSLVSGMGNEQFF

abundance: -
d_gene: TRBD1
v_gene: TRBV10-3
j_gene: TRBJ1-1
CDR3nt: TGTGCCATCAGTAAGGGACAGAGGAACACTGAAGCTTTCTTT
CDR3aa: CAISKGQRNTEAFF

abundance: -
d_gene: -
v_gene: TRBV21-1
j_gene: TRBJ1-1
CDR3nt: TGTGCCAGCAGCACCCTCCAGGGGGGGCACATGAACACTGAAGCTTTCTTT
CDR3aa: CASSTLQGGHMNTEAFF

abundance: once
d_gene: -
v_gene: TRBV5-1
j_gene: TRBJ1-2
CDR3nt: TGCGCCAGCAGCTTGGGGCAGGTAAAGGGCTACACCTTC
CDR3aa: CASSLGQVKGYTF

abundance: few
d_gene: TRBD1
v_gene: TRBV19
j_gene: TRBJ1-1
CDR3nt: TGTGCCAGCAACCGTTTGGGACAGGGGGTGAGGACTGAAGCTTTCTTT
CDR3aa: CASNRLGQGVRTEAFF

abundance: -
d_gene: -
v_gene: TRBV5-6
j_gene: TRBJ1-2
CDR3nt: TGTGCCAGCACCCCTTTCCGGACTAACTATGGCTACACCTTC
CDR3aa: CASTPFRTNYGYTF